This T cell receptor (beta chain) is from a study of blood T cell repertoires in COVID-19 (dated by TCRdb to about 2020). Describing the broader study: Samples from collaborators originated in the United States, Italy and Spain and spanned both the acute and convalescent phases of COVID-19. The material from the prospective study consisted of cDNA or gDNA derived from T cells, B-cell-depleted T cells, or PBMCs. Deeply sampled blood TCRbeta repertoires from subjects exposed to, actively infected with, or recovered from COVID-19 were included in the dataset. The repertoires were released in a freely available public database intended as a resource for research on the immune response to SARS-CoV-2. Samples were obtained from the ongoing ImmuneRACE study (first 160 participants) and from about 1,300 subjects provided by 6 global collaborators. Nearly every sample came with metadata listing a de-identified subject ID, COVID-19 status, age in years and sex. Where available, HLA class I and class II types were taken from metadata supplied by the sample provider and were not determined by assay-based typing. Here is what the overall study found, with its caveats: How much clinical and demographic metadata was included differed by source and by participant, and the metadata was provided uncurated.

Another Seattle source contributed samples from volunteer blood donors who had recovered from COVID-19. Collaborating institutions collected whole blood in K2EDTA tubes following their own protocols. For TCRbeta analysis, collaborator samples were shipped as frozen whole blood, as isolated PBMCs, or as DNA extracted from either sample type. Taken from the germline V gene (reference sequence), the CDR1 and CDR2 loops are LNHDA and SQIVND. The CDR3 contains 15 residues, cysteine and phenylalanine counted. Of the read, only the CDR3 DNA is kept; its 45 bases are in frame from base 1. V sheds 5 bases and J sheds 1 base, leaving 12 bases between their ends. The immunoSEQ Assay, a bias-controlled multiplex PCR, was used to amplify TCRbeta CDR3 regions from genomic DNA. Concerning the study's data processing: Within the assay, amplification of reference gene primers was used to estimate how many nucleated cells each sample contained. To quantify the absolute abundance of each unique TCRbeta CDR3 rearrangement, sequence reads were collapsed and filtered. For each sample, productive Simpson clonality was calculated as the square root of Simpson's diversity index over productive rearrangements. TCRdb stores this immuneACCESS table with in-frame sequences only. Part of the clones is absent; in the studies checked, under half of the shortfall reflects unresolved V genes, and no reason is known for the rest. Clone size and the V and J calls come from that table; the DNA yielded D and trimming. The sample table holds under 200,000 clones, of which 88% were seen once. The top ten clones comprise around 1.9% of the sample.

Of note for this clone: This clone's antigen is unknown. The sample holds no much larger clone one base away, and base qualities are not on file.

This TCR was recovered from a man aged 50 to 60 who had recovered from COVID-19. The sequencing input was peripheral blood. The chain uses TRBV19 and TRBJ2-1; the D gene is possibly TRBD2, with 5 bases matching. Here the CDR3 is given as CASSRPGGSYNEQFF. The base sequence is TGTGCCAGTAGTCGGCCCGGAGGTTCCTACAATGAGCAGTTCTTC.